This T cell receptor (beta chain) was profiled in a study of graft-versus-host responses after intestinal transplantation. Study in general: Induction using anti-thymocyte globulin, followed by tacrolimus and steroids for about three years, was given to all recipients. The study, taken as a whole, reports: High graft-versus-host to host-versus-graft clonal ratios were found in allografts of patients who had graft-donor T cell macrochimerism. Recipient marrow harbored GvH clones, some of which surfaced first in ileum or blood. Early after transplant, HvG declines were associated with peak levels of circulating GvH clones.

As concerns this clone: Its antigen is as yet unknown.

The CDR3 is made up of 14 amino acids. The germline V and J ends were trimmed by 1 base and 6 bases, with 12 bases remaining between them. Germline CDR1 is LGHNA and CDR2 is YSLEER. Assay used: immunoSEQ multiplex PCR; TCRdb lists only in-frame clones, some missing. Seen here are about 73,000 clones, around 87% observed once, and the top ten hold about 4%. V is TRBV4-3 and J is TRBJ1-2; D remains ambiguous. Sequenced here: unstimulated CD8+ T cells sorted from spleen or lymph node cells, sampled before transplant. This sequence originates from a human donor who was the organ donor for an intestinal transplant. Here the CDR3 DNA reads TGCGCCAGCAGCCAAGTGACGGGGAATCATGGCTACACCTTC. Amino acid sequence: CASSQVTGNHGYTF.